What follows are 24 T cell receptor beta chains derived from one specimen sequenced in a study of T-cell memory formation after mild COVID-19. TCRdb reanalysed the 5' RACE reads using MiXCR and keeps one entry per CDR3 protein. Found here are about 57,000 distinct CDR3 sequences, 10% to 15% of them singletons; the top ten hold about 25%. The sample consisted of PBMCs or a T cell subset sorted from them (not recorded which). The receptor set was obtained from a man aged 18 to 30 who had mild COVID-19 (a few samples of this study predate the infection). Cell type and time point are not known.

This chain joins TRBV27 and TRBJ2-7; TRBD1 matches at 8 bases. CDR1 and CDR2 (germline): MNHEY, SMNVEV (reference sequence). CDR3 length: 12 residues. Losses at the gene ends were 5 bases for V and 11 bases for J; bases not matched to a gene: 8. The CDR3 spells CASSHGQGTEYF. For the CDR3, the DNA is TGTGCCAGCAGTCACGGACAGGGTACCGAGTACTTC.

J is TRBJ1-5 and V is TRBV20-1; D is perhaps TRBD1 (6 bases). This CDR3 is built from 14 residues. In germline, CDR1 is DFQATT, CDR2 SNEGSKA (reference sequence). V was clipped by 6 bases and J by 0 bases, with 12 bases between them. CDR3 in amino acids: CSATQGNSNQPQHF. The CDR3 nucleotides read TGCAGTGCGACACAGGGAAATAGCAATCAGCCCCAGCATTTT.

This clonotype was detected many times. The chain employs TRBV5-1 and TRBJ2-1; D may be TRBD2 (6 bases). Trimming pared 4 bases from V and 7 bases from J, leaving 12 bases between. The CDR3 covers 13 residues. Germline V gene data show CDR1 as SGHRS and CDR2 as YFSETQ. The CDR3 region has the DNA TGCGCCAGCAGCCCGGACCGGGGGAATGAGCAGTTCTTC. This codes for CASSPDRGNEQFF.

This clonotype was seen many times. The rearrangement uses TRBV4-1 and TRBJ2-7, with TRBD1 as a possible D gene (6 bases). V lost 2 bases, J lost 2 bases, and 10 bases lay in between. Germline CDR1 and CDR2: MGHRA and YSYEKL. The CDR3 runs to 14 residues. For the CDR3, the DNA is TGCGCCAGCAGCCAAAAGGCAGGGGCCTACGAGCAGTACGTC. It yields the protein CASSQKAGAYEQYV.

About this clonotype: A much larger clone differs from this one at a single base, so this may be a read error. V and J are TRBV10-3 and TRBJ2-2; D gene unclear. V lost 5 bases, J lost 3 bases, and 7 bases lay in between. The CDR3 is 13 residues long. Germline CDR1 and CDR2: ENHRY and SYGVKD. The CDR3 DNA is TGTGCCATCAGTCCAGCTGACACCGGGGAGCTGTTTTTT. It codes for CAISPADTGELFF.

This clonotype was counted between two and nine times. The rearrangement joins TRBV11-2 to TRBJ1-1; D unresolved. This CDR3 contains 13 residues. From germline, CDR1 is SGHAT and CDR2 FQNNGV. Trimming cost V 1 base and J 5 bases, with 8 bases left between them. The CDR3 region is CASSLAAGTEAFF. CDR3 in DNA: TGTGCCAGCAGCTTAGCTGCTGGTACTGAAGCTTTCTTT.

This clonotype was found many times. The rearrangement uses TRBV27 and TRBJ2-5; D may correspond to TRBD1 or TRBD2 (6 bases each). Per the germline V gene, CDR1 is MNHEY and CDR2 is SMNVEV (reference sequence). V gave up 4 bases and J gave up 5 bases, with 11 bases separating them. CDR3 size: 13 residues. The CDR3 region has the DNA TGTGCCAGCAGTTCCCGGGGGCGCGAGACCCAGTACTTC. Its translation is CASSSRGRETQYF.

The J gene is TRBJ1-2, the V gene TRBV5-1; D is unresolved. Germline-derived CDR1 and CDR2 are SGHRS and YFSETQ. Trimming took off 4 bases at V and 8 bases at J, with 21 bases between the two ends. The CDR3 extends over 15 amino acids. The CDR3 DNA reads TGCGCCAGCAGCCCGGCCGGGTTTCTCCGGGGAGGCTACACCTTC. It is translated as CASSPAGFLRGGYTF. The whole variable domain, remainder taken from reference TRBV5-1 and TRBJ1-2, is KAGVTQTPRYLIKTRGQQVTLSCSPISGHRSVSWYQQTPGQGLQFLFEYFSETQRNKGNFPGRFSGRQFSNSRSEMNVSTLELGDSALYLCASSPAGFLRGGYTFGSGTRLTVV.

The gene calls are TRBV7-9 and TRBJ2-1; weak D call: TRBD2 (5 bases). The V gene's germline CDR1 is SEHNR and CDR2 FQNEAQ (reference sequence). This CDR3 has 14 residues. Deletions cut 5 bases from V and 4 bases from J, with 12 bases between. The CDR3 protein is CASSPPAVYNEQFF. Written as DNA, the CDR3 is TGTGCCAGCAGCCCCCCAGCGGTTTACAATGAGCAGTTCTTC. The full variable domain, with the rest looked up from reference TRBV7-9 and TRBJ2-1, is DTGVSQNPRHKITKRGQNVTFRCDPISEHNRLYWYRQTLGQGPEFLTYFQNEAQLEKSRLLSDRFSAERPKGSFSTLEIQRTEQGDSAMYLCASSPPAVYNEQFFGPGTRLTVL.

The chain links TRBV20-1 to TRBJ2-7, with D tentatively TRBD1 (6 bases). Germline V lookup: CDR1 DFQATT, CDR2 SNEGSKA (reference sequence). Trimming stripped 4 bases from V and 1 base from J, with 11 bases between. The CDR3 length is 13 residues. CDR3 residues: CSAKRQVSYEQYF. Written as DNA, the CDR3 is TGCAGTGCTAAAAGACAGGTGTCCTACGAGCAGTACTTC.

This rearrangement joins TRBV20-1 to TRBJ2-2, with 10 bases that match TRBD2. The CDR3 covers 16 residues. Germline CDR1 is DFQATT and CDR2 is SNEGSKA (reference sequence). J was trimmed by 5 bases and V by 0 bases; bases with no gene match: 6. The CDR3 region has the DNA TGCAGTGCTAGAGATCAGCGGGGGGGTAGTACCGGGGAGCTGTTTTTT. Its translation is CSARDQRGGSTGELFF.

The gene calls are TRBV6-1 and TRBJ2-4; D might be TRBD2 (6 bases). V shed 4 bases and J shed 1 base, with 8 bases lying between them. Germline V gene lookup returns CDR1 MNHNS and CDR2 SASEGT. This CDR3 spans 14 amino acids. This CDR3 reads CASSARGAKNIQYF. The CDR3 DNA reads as TGTGCCAGCAGTGCCCGGGGGGCCAAAAACATTCAGTACTTC.

In nucleotides, the CDR3 is TGTGCCAGCAGCATGGACCGGAACACTGAAGCTTTCTTT. It translates to CASSMDRNTEAFF. The chain joins TRBV7-3 to TRBJ1-1; no reliable D call. Looked up from germline, CDR1 is SGHTA and CDR2 is FQGTGA. The CDR3 runs to 13 residues. The V and J ends lost 5 bases and 1 base respectively, with 8 bases between them. The full variable domain, in which reference TRBV7-3 and TRBJ1-1 provide the parts outside the CDR3, is GAGVSQTPSNKVTEKGKYVELRCDPISGHTALYWYRQSLGQGPEFLIYFQGTGAADDSGLPNDRFFAVRPEGSVSTLKIQRTERGDSAVYLCASSMDRNTEAFFGQGTRLTVV.

The sample holds a few counts of this clonotype. V usage is TRBV5-1 and J usage is TRBJ2-2; D gene ambiguous. The germline V gene encodes CDR1 SGHRS and CDR2 YFSETQ. The CDR3 has 14 amino acids. Trimming left V 1 base short and J 2 bases short, with 6 bases between. CDR3 loop: CASSLLHNTGELFF. In DNA form, the CDR3 reads TGCGCCAGCAGCTTGTTACACAACACCGGGGAGCTGTTTTTT. Full variable domain (rest looked up from reference TRBV5-1 and TRBJ2-2): KAGVTQTPRYLIKTRGQQVTLSCSPISGHRSVSWYQQTPGQGLQFLFEYFSETQRNKGNFPGRFSGRQFSNSRSEMNVSTLELGDSALYLCASSLLHNTGELFFGEGSRLTVL.

A few counts support this clonotype. This chain joins TRBV7-2 and TRBJ2-3, with TRBD2 identical over 7 bases. V dropped 4 bases and J dropped 6; count of bases not matched to a gene: 4. This CDR3 contains 13 residues. Germline V gene sequence: CDR1 SGHTA, CDR2 FQGNSA. CDR3 nucleotides: TGTGCCAGCAGCTGGGACTATCAGGATACGCAGTATTTT. Its translation: CASSWDYQDTQYF.

In this sample, this clonotype turned up many times. The rearrangement joins TRBV7-9 to TRBJ2-1; TRBD2 agrees at 9 bases. The germline gives CDR1 SEHNR, CDR2 FQNEAQ (reference sequence). J lost 10 bases, V lost 5 bases, and 0 bases had no gene match. The CDR3 is made up of 11 amino acids. The DNA for the CDR3 is TGTGCCAGCAGCGCGGGAGGGGAGCAGTTCTTC. It is translated as CASSAGGEQFF. Variable domain in full (rest from reference TRBV7-9 and TRBJ2-1): DTGVSQNPRHKITKRGQNVTFRCDPISEHNRLYWYRQTLGQGPEFLTYFQNEAQLEKSRLLSDRFSAERPKGSFSTLEIQRTEQGDSAMYLCASSAGGEQFFGPGTRLTVL.

This clonotype was recorded many times. V usage is TRBV7-3 and J usage is TRBJ2-7; D might be TRBD2 (6 bases). Per germline, CDR1 SGHTA and CDR2 FQGTGA. The ends were cut back, 2 bases at V and 2 bases at J, with 10 bases in the middle. The CDR3 loop spans 14 amino acids. CDR3 coding DNA: TGTGCCAGCAGCTTATCAGCGGGCCCCTACGAGCAGTACTTC. This encodes CASSLSAGPYEQYF.

Details on this clonotype: Relative to the germline gene, one junction end is altered; a read error may explain this. The chain uses TRBV11-2 and TRBJ2-3, with TRBD2 matching 11 bases. The length of the CDR3 is 15 residues. CDR1 SGHAT and CDR2 FQNNGV come from the germline V gene. This CDR3 is CVSSLKLAGADTQYF. CDR3 nucleotides: TGTGTCAGCAGCTTAAAACTAGCGGGGGCAGATACGCAGTATTTT.

This clonotype was observed a handful of times. The chain has TRBV6-5 and TRBJ2-5; the D gene is possibly TRBD2 (5 bases). The CDR3 is made up of 12 amino acids. V was trimmed by 6 bases and J by 5 bases, leaving 10 bases between them. Germline V CDR1 and CDR2: MNHEY, SVGAGI. The DNA of the CDR3 is TGTGCCAGCAGGGGGAGTGGTGAGACCCAGTACTTC. Its translation: CASRGSGETQYF.

V gene TRBV20-1 combines with J gene TRBJ1-2, with D possibly matching TRBD1 (6 bases). The CDR3 has 12 residues. CDR1 is DFQATT, CDR2 SNEGSKA, per germline (reference sequence). V was pared by 4 bases and J by 8 bases, with 14 bases between. The DNA for the CDR3 is TGCAGTGCTACCGGGACTGACAGGGGCTACACCTTC. Translation gives CSATGTDRGYTF.

The chain links TRBV5-1 to TRBJ1-4; 9 bases map to TRBD1. Germline CDR1 and CDR2: SGHRS and YFSETQ. With V trimmed by 2 bases and J by 4 bases, 6 bases remained unmatched. This CDR3 region has 16 residues. CDR3: CASSFSGTGNNEKLFF. The CDR3 bases are TGCGCCAGCAGCTTCTCCGGGACAGGGAATAATGAAAAACTGTTTTTT. The variable domain in full, completed from reference TRBV5-1 and TRBJ1-4, reads KAGVTQTPRYLIKTRGQQVTLSCSPISGHRSVSWYQQTPGQGLQFLFEYFSETQRNKGNFPGRFSGRQFSNSRSEMNVSTLELGDSALYLCASSFSGTGNNEKLFFGSGTQLSVL.

In its sample, this clonotype was seen a few times. The rearrangement uses TRBV18 and TRBJ2-7, with 9 bases fitting TRBD2. The V gene's germline CDR1 is KGHSH and CDR2 LQKENI. Germline trimming cut 6 bases from V and 3 bases from J; bases unmatched to any gene: 3. The CDR3 loop spans 13 amino acids. CDR3 coding DNA: TGTGCCAGCTCGTCTAGCGGGGACTACGAGCAGTACGTC. This translates into CASSSSGDYEQYV.

This clonotype was seen many times. CDR3 amino acids: CASSPSSGANVLTF. The CDR3 coding sequence is TGTGCCAGCAGCCCGAGCTCTGGGGCCAACGTCCTGACTTTC. The chain links TRBV7-7 to TRBJ2-6; no reliable D call. Germline lookup yields CDR1 SSHAT and CDR2 FNYEAQ (reference sequence). Trimming removed 5 bases at V and 0 bases at J, with 5 bases between. CDR3 length equals 14 residues.

V gene TRBV11-2 combines with J gene TRBJ1-2, with D maybe TRBD1 (6 bases). The CDR3 has 16 residues. Trimming stripped 5 bases from V and 4 bases from J, with 20 bases between. Germline values: CDR1 SGHAT, CDR2 FQNNGV. CDR3 loop: CASSPGFGGRPYGYTF. CDR3 nucleotide sequence: TGTGCCAGCAGCCCCGGTTTCGGGGGGCGCCCCTATGGCTACACCTTC. Together with reference TRBV11-2 and TRBJ1-2, the CDR3 gives the full variable domain: EAGVAQSPRYKIIEKRQSVAFWCNPISGHATLYWYQQILGQGPKLLIQFQNNGVVDDSQLPKDRFSAERLKGVDSTLKIQPAKLEDSAVYLCASSPGFGGRPYGYTFGSGTRLTVV.